These 13 T cell receptor beta chains share one sample of origin, sequenced in a study of memory CD4+ T cells and cytomegalovirus serostatus (dated by TCRdb to the late 2010s). The library was made by the immunoSEQ multiplex PCR assay. Imported from immuneACCESS, the table was reduced by TCRdb to in-frame sequences with V and J called. These copies leave out some clones; in studies compared against another copy, an unresolved V gene accounts for under half, and the cause of the remainder is not known. This sample lists about 56,000 clones; about 73% were detected once. The top ten hold 2% to 3% of the sample. Single viable CD3+CD4+CD8-CD45RO+ cells were sorted as memory CD4+ T cells on a FACSAria II. Sequencing was performed on memory CD4+ T cells from blood. The receptor set was obtained from an adult in good health and CMV-seropositive.

This rearrangement joins TRBV30 to TRBJ2-3; 10 positions agree with TRBD2. The CDR3 covers 14 residues. Per the germline V gene, CDR1 is GTSNPN and CDR2 is SVGIG (reference sequence). CDR3 in DNA: TGTGCGAAAGCTAGCGGGAGTGCCACAGATACGCAGTATTTT. It encodes CAKASGSATDTQYF.

V usage is TRBV7-6 and J usage is TRBJ2-1; 10 bases match TRBD2. Germline CDR1 and CDR2: SGHVS and FNYEAQ. J lost 7 bases, V lost 5 bases, and 11 bases had no gene match. This CDR3 is built from 16 residues. The CDR3 DNA reads TGTGCCAGCAGCCTTGGTGGGACTAGCGTAGGGAATGAGCAGTTCTTC. Translating gives CASSLGGTSVGNEQFF. The whole variable domain, remainder taken from reference TRBV7-6 and TRBJ2-1, is GAGVSQSPRYKVTKRGQDVALRCDPISGHVSLYWYRQALGQGPEFLTYFNYEAQQDKSGLPNDRFSAERPEGSISTLTIQRTEQRDSAMYRCASSLGGTSVGNEQFFGPGTRLTVL.

This clone has a single count. The gene calls are TRBV5-3 and TRBJ1-1, with D unclear. TRBV5-3 carries the ORF label, with uncertain function. Trimming took off 1 base at V and 0 bases at J, with 10 bases between the two ends. The CDR3 covers 15 residues. CDR3 sequence reads: CARSLKLQLNTEAFF. The DNA of the CDR3 is TGTGCCAGAAGCTTGAAGTTACAGCTGAACACTGAAGCTTTCTTT.

The chain carries TRBV7-9 and TRBJ1-2; 7 bases are shared with TRBD1. Germline trimming cut 3 bases from V and 5 bases from J; bases unmatched to any gene: 6. The CDR3 consists of 14 residues. Germline-derived CDR1 and CDR2 are SEHNR and FQNEAQ (reference sequence). The CDR3 DNA reads TGTGCCAGCAGCTTTAAGGGGGCCCCATATGGCTACACCTTC. This encodes CASSFKGAPYGYTF.

The sample holds a few counts of this clone. The V gene is TRBV11-2, the J gene TRBJ2-5; TRBD1 might be the D (5 bases). This CDR3 contains 14 residues. V lost 6 bases and J lost 4, with 15 bases in between. Germline CDR1 SGHAT, CDR2 FQNNGV. The CDR3 sequence: CASSRQLTLETQYF. The DNA of the CDR3 is TGTGCCAGCAGTCGACAGCTCACACTAGAGACCCAGTACTTC.

The table lists this clone with a count of one. The CDR3 sequence is CASSPGPNTGELFF. CDR3 nucleotides: TGCGCCAGCAGCCCGGGACCAAACACCGGGGAGCTGTTTTTT. The rearrangement links TRBV4-3 to TRBJ2-2; D may be TRBD1 or TRBD2 (5 bases each). There are 14 residues in the CDR3. Germline CDR1 and CDR2: LGHNA and YSLEER. V was pared by 4 bases and J by 2 bases, with 8 bases between.

Regarding this clone: It is likely a read error, because the conserved phenylalanine at the end of the CDR3 is missing. The DNA is left out, because the CDR3 cannot be placed on it with certainty; the CDR3 is given as TCRdb lists it. The V and J genes are TRBV6-5 and TRBJ2-7; the table assigns TRBD1, which was not confirmed against the DNA. The CDR3 adds up to 8 amino acids, both ends counted. CDR1 and CDR2 (germline): MNHEY, SVGAGI. The CDR3 reads CASPGVRR.

V is TRBV9 and J is TRBJ2-2, with 8 bases lining up with TRBD2. Germline values: CDR1 SGDLS, CDR2 YYNGEE. After removal of 1 base from V and 6 bases from J, the junction contained 8 bases not matched to a gene. The CDR3 has 16 residues. CDR3 coding DNA: TGTGCCAGCAGCGTATATTCGGGAGGGCCATCCGGGGAGCTGTTTTTT. Translation: CASSVYSGGPSGELFF. The full variable domain, in which reference TRBV9 and TRBJ2-2 provide the parts outside the CDR3, is DSGVTQTPKHLITATGQRVTLRCSPRSGDLSVYWYQQSLDQGLQFLIQYYNGEERAKGNILERFSAQQFPDLHSELNLSSLELGDSALYFCASSVYSGGPSGELFFGEGSRLTVL.

This chain links TRBV7-2 with TRBJ2-4; D call uncertain. The CDR3 has 14 amino acids. Trimming shortened V by 4 bases and J by 8 bases, and 15 bases separated the two germline ends. The germline gives CDR1 SGHTA, CDR2 FQGNSA. The CDR3 region has the DNA TGTGCCAGCAGCTCCGACTCTGCCGAGTACATTCAGTACTTC. Translating gives CASSSDSAEYIQYF. The full variable domain, rest sourced from reference TRBV7-2 and TRBJ2-4, is GAGVSQSPSNKVTEKGKDVELRCDPISGHTALYWYRQSLGQGLEFLIYFQGNSAPDKSGLPSDRFSAERTGGSVSTLTIQRTQQEDSAVYLCASSSDSAEYIQYFGAGTRLSVL.

The chain employs TRBV4-3 and TRBJ2-1, with D hard to call. V was pared by 2 bases and J by 8 bases, with 10 bases between. The CDR3 is 13 residues long. Per germline, CDR1 LGHNA and CDR2 YSLEER. The DNA of the CDR3 is TGCGCCAGCAGCCAAAGGGTGGTTGATGAGCAGTTCTTC. This translates into CASSQRVVDEQFF.

The chain links TRBV6-5 to TRBJ1-5; no clear D. Trimming removed 6 bases from V and 0 bases from J, with 12 bases in between. This CDR3 comprises 15 residues. Per the germline V gene, CDR1 is MNHEY and CDR2 is SVGAGI. CDR3 nucleotides: TGTGCCAGCAGGGTAGCGGGGAATAGCAATCAGCCCCAGCATTTT. This sequence encodes CASRVAGNSNQPQHF.

The chain couples TRBV4-2 to TRBJ1-2; tentative D call: TRBD1 (5 bases). CDR3 length: 15 residues. Germline V gene lookup returns CDR1 LGHNA and CDR2 YNFKEQ. The ends were cut back, 0 bases at V and 5 bases at J, with 13 bases in the middle. The CDR3: CASSQDPSGYYGYTF. In DNA, the CDR3 is TGTGCCAGCAGCCAAGATCCTTCAGGGTATTATGGCTACACCTTC.

The table lists this clone with a few counts. The rearrangement uses TRBV28 and TRBJ1-5; D may be TRBD1 (5 bases). V lost 7 bases, J lost 5 bases, and 18 bases lay in between. CDR3 length equals 15 residues. Germline values: CDR1 MDHEN, CDR2 SYDVKM. CDR3 region: CASKGQVRTHQPQHF. The CDR3 DNA sequence: TGTGCCAGCAAGGGGCAGGTAAGGACCCATCAGCCCCAGCATTTT.